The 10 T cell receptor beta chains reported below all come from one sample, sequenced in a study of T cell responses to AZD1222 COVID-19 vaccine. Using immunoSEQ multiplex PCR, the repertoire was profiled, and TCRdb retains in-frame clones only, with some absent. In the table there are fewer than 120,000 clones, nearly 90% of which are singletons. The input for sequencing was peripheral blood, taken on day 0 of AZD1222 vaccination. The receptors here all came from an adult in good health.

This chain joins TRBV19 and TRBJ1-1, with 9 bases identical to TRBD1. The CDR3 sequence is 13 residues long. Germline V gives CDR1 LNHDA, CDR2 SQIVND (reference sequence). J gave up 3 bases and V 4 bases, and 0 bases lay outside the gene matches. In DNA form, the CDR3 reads TGTGCCAGTAGTAGGACAGGGGACACTGAAGCTTTCTTT. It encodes CASSRTGDTEAFF.

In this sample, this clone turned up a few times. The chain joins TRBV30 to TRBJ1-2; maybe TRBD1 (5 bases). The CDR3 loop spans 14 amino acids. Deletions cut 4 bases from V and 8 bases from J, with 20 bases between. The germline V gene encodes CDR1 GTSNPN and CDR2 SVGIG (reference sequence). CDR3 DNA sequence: TGTGCCTGGACAGGGCTACCTGTCTTGAGGGGCTACACCTTC. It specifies CAWTGLPVLRGYTF.

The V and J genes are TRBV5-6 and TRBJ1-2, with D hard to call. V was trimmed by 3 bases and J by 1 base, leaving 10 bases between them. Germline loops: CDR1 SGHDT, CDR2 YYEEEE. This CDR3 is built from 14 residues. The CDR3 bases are TGTGCCAGCAGCTCCTTTGGGATTAACTATGGCTACACCTTC. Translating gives CASSSFGINYGYTF. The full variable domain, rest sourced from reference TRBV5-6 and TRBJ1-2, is DAGVTQSPTHLIKTRGQQVTLRCSPKSGHDTVSWYQQALGQGPQFIFQYYEEEERQRGNFPDRFSGHQFPNYSSELNVNALLLGDSALYLCASSSFGINYGYTFGSGTRLTVV.

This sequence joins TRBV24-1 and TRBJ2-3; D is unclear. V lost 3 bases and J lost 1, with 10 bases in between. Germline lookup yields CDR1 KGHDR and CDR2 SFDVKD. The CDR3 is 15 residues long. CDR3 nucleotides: TGTGCCACCAGTGATCCCGCCGAGGGCACAGATACGCAGTATTTT. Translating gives CATSDPAEGTDTQYF.

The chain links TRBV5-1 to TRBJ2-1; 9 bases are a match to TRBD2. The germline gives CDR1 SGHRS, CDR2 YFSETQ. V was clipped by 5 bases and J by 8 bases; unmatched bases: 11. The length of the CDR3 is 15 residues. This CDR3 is CASSYSGGRVDEQFF. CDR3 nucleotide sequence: TGCGCCAGCAGTTATAGCGGCGGGAGGGTTGATGAGCAGTTCTTC.

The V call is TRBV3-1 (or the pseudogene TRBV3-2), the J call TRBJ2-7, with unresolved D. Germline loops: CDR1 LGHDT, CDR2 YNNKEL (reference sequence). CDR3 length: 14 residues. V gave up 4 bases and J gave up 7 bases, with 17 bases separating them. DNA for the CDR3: TGTGCCAGCAGCCGCGCGGATCAGATGAGGGAGCAGTACTTC. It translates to CASSRADQMREQYF.

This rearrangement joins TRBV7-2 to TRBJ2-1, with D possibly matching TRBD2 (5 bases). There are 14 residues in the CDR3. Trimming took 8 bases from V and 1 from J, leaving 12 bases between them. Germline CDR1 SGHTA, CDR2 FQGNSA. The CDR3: CASLRERSYNEQFF. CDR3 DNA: TGTGCCAGCCTAAGGGAGCGGTCCTACAATGAGCAGTTCTTC.

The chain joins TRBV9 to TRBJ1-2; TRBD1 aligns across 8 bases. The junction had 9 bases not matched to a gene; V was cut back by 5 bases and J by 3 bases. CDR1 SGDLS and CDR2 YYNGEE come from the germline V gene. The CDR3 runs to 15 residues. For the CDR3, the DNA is TGTGCCAGCAGTAGGCTTGCGACAGGGGACTATGGCTACACCTTC. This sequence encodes CASSRLATGDYGYTF. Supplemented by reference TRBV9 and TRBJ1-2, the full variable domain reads DSGVTQTPKHLITATGQRVTLRCSPRSGDLSVYWYQQSLDQGLQFLIQYYNGEERAKGNILERFSAQQFPDLHSELNLSSLELGDSALYFCASSRLATGDYGYTFGSGTRLTVV.

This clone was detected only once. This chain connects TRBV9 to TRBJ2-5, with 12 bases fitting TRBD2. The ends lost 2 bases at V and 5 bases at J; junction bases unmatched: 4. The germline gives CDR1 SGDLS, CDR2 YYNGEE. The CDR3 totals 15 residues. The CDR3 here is CASSVTSGSWETQYF. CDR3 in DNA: TGTGCCAGCAGCGTGACTAGCGGGAGTTGGGAGACCCAGTACTTC.

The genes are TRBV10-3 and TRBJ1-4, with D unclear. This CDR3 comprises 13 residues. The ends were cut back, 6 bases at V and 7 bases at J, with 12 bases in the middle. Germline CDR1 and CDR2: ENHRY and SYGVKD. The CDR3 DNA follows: TGTGCCATCAGGTCCATGGAGCGTGAAAAACTGTTTTTT. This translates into CAIRSMEREKLFF.